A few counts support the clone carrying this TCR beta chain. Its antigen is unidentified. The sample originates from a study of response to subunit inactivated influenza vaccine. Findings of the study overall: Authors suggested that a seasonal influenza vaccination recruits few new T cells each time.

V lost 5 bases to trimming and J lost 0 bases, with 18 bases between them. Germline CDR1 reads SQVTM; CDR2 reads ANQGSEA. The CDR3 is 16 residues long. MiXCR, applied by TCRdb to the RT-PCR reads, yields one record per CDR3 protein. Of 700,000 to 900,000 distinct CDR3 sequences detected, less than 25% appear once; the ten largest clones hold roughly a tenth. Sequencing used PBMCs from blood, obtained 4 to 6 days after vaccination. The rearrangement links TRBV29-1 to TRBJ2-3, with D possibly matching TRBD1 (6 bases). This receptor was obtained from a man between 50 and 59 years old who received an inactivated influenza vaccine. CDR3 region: CSVPSRGTQSTDTQYF. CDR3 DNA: TGCAGCGTTCCGAGTAGGGGGACACAAAGCACAGATACGCAGTATTTT.